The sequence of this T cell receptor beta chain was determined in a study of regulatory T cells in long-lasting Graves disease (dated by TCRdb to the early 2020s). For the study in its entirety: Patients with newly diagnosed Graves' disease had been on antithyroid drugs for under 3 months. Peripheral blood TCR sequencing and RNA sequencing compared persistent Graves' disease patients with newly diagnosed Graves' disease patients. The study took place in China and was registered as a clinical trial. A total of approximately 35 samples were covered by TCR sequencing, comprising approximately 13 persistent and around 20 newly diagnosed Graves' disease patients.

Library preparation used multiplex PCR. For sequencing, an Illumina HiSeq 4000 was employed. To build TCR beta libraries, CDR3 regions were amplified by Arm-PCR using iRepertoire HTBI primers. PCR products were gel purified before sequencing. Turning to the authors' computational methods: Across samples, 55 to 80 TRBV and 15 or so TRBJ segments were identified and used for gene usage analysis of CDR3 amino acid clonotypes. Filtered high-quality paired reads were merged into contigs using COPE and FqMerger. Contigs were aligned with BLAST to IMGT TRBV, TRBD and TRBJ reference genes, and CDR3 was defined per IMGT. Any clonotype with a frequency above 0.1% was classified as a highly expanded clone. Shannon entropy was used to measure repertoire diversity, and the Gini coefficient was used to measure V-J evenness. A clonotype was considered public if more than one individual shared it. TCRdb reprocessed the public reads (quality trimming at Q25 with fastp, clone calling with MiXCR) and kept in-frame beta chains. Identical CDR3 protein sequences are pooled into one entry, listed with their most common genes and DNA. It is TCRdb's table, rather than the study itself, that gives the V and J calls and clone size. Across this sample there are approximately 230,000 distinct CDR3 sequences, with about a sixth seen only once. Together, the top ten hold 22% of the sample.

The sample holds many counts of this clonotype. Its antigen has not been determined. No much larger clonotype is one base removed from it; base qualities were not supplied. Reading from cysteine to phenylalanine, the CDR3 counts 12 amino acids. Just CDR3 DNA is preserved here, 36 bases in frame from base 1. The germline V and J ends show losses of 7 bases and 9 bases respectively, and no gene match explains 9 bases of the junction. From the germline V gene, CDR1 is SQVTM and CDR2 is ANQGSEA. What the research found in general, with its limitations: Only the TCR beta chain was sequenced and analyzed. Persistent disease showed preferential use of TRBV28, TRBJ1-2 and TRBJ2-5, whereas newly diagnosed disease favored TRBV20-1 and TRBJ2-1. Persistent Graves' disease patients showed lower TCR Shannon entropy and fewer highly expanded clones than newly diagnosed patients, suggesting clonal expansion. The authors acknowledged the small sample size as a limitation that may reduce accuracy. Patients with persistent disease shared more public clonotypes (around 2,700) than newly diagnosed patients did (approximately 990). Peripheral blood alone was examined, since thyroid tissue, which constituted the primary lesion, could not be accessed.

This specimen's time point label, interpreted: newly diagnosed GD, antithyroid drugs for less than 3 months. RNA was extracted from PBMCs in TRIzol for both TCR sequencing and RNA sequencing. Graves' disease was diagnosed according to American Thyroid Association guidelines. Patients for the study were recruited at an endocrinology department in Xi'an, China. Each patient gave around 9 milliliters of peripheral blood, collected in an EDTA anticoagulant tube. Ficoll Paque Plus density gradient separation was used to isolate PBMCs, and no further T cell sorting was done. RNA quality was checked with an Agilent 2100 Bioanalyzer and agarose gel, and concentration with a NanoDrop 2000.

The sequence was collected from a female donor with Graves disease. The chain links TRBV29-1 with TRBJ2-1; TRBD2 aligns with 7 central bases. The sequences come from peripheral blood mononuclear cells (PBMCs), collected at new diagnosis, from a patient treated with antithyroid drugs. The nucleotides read TGCAGCGGGGGGGGGGGGTTTGGTGAGCAGTTCTTC. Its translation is CSGGGGFGEQFF.